The rows below give T cell receptor beta chains drawn from one sample of a study of immune evolution from preneoplasia to lung adenocarcinoma. Sequencing was performed with immunoSEQ multiplex PCR; in TCRdb, only in-frame clones are kept and a portion is missing. The repertoire holds approximately 26,000 clones, with around 74% as singletons. The sequenced sample consisted of FFPE invasive lung adenocarcinoma tissue. Receptors were obtained from a person aged 55 to 69 with invasive lung adenocarcinoma. Some clones in this sample may be carry-over from other donors' samples. Both conserved end residues are part of each CDR3. The D gene is left open where the match is weak. Clone sizes are given selectively: once, few, many, or a class where the clone is expanded.

D: -
size: -
V: TRBV5-1
J: TRBJ1-5
CDR3: CASSLTVGANQPQHF
DNA: TGCGCCAGCAGCTTGACGGTGGGCGCCAATCAGCCCCAGCATTTT

D: -
size: once
V: TRBV28
J: TRBJ2-7
CDR3: CASSLGAYEQYF
DNA: TGTGCCAGCAGTTTAGGGGCCTACGAGCAGTACTTC

D: TRBD1
size: few
V: TRBV11-2
J: TRBJ2-2
CDR3: CASSLRTGTGELFF
DNA: TGTGCCAGCAGCCTCAGGACAGGGACCGGGGAGCTGTTTTTT

D: -
size: once
V: TRBV4-3
J: TRBJ1-5
CDR3: CASSQDYHQPQHF
DNA: TGCGCCAGCAGCCAAGATTACCATCAGCCCCAGCATTTT

D: TRBD1
size: -
V: TRBV29-1
J: TRBJ1-1
CDR3: CSVEDGDRRAFF
DNA: TGCAGCGTTGAAGATGGGGACAGGAGAGCTTTCTTT

D: -
size: -
V: TRBV29-1
J: TRBJ2-5
CDR3: CSVGGGYQETQYF
DNA: TGCAGCGTTGGAGGGGGGTACCAAGAGACCCAGTACTTC

D: TRBD2
size: -
V: TRBV5-1
J: TRBJ2-3
CDR3: CASSVGRAEDTQYF
DNA: TGCGCCAGCAGCGTCGGGAGGGCCGAAGATACGCAGTATTTT

D: -
size: -
V: TRBV5-6
J: TRBJ1-3
CDR3: CASSSEASGNTIYF
DNA: TGTGCCAGCAGCTCGGAGGCTTCTGGAAACACCATATATTTT

D: -
size: -
V: TRBV7-2
J: TRBJ2-7
CDR3: CASRLTGTGSSYEQYF
DNA: TGTGCCAGCAGACTTACCGGGACTGGGAGCTCCTACGAGCAGTACTTC

D: TRBD1
size: -
V: TRBV30
J: TRBJ2-4
CDR3: CAWRQTGAGIQYF
DNA: TGTGCCTGGAGACAGACAGGGGCCGGCATTCAGTACTTC

D: TRBD2
size: -
V: TRBV6-5
J: TRBJ2-3
CDR3: CASNPTSGNTDTQYF
DNA: TGTGCCAGCAACCCAACTAGCGGGAACACAGATACGCAGTATTTT

D: -
size: medium-sized
V: TRBV15
J: TRBJ2-3
CDR3: CATSTGHQGADTQYF
DNA: TGTGCCACCAGCACAGGACACCAGGGCGCAGATACGCAGTATTTT

D: TRBD2
size: -
V: TRBV4-1
J: TRBJ2-7
CDR3: CASSPQTSGRYEQYF
DNA: TGCGCCAGCAGCCCACAGACTAGCGGGAGATACGAGCAGTACTTC

D: -
size: -
V: TRBV6-1
J: TRBJ1-5
CDR3: CASSRELSNQPQHF
DNA: TGTGCCAGCTCCCGGGAGCTTAGCAATCAGCCCCAGCATTTT

D: -
size: once
V: TRBV7-6
J: TRBJ2-3
CDR3: CASSISTDTQYF
DNA: TGTGCCAGCAGCATTTCCACAGATACGCAGTATTTT

D: -
size: -
V: TRBV28
J: TRBJ1-1
CDR3: CASSSADSTEAFF
DNA: TGTGCCAGCAGTTCGGCGGACAGCACTGAAGCTTTCTTT

D: TRBD1
size: -
V: TRBV27
J: TRBJ2-7
CDR3: CASSLRAQGSEQYF
DNA: TGTGCCAGCAGTTTGAGGGCACAGGGGTCCGAGCAGTACTTC

D: -
size: -
V: TRBV6-6
J: TRBJ1-5
CDR3: CASSPSRNQPQHF
DNA: TGTGCCAGCAGCCCTTCGAGGAATCAGCCCCAGCATTTT

D: -
size: medium-sized
V: TRBV2
J: TRBJ2-3
CDR3: CASSEGEADTQYF
DNA: TGTGCCAGCAGTGAGGGTGAGGCGGATACGCAGTATTTT

D: TRBD1
size: -
V: TRBV5-6
J: TRBJ1-5
CDR3: CASSEGQGAWNQPQHF
DNA: TGTGCCAGCAGCGAAGGACAGGGGGCGTGGAATCAGCCCCAGCATTTT

D: TRBD1
size: -
V: TRBV7-2
J: TRBJ2-7
CDR3: CASSLSPGTGKYF
DNA: TGTGCCAGCAGCTTAAGTCCCGGGACAGGGAAGTACTTC

D: -
size: -
V: TRBV9
J: TRBJ2-3
CDR3: CASSISGVTDTQYF
DNA: TGTGCCAGCAGCATCTCGGGGGTGACAGATACGCAGTATTTT

D: -
size: -
V: TRBV4-2
J: TRBJ2-5
CDR3: CASSHLTRGIQETQYF
DNA: TGTGCCAGCAGCCATCTAACCCGGGGAATTCAAGAGACCCAGTACTTC

D: -
size: -
V: TRBV18
J: TRBJ1-1
CDR3: CASSPPGSGVGTEAFF
DNA: TGTGCCAGCTCACCACCGGGGTCGGGGGTGGGCACTGAAGCTTTCTTT

D: TRBD1
size: medium-sized
V: TRBV7-3
J: TRBJ2-1
CDR3: CASSRDRGGNEQFF
DNA: TGTGCCAGCAGCCGGGACAGGGGAGGCAATGAGCAGTTCTTC

D: TRBD2
size: -
V: TRBV11-2
J: TRBJ2-4
CDR3: CASSLRAGGSQTIQYF
DNA: TGTGCCAGCAGCCTTCGTGCGGGAGGAAGCCAAACCATTCAGTACTTC

D: TRBD1
size: -
V: TRBV6-6
J: TRBJ2-7
CDR3: CASSRLRRQGGEQYF
DNA: TGTGCCAGCAGCCGACTCCGGCGACAGGGGGGAGAGCAGTACTTC

D: -
size: -
V: TRBV7-9
J: TRBJ2-2
CDR3: CASSPVFGGELFF
DNA: TGTGCCAGCAGCCCCGTCTTTGGGGGGGAGCTGTTTTTT

D: -
size: -
V: TRBV7-2
J: TRBJ2-7
CDR3: CASSPPALPHEQYF
DNA: TGTGCCAGCAGCCCCCCGGCACTACCGCACGAGCAGTACTTC

D: TRBD1
size: -
V: TRBV27
J: TRBJ2-1
CDR3: CASSLLRTGLGNEQFF
DNA: TGTGCCAGCAGTCTCCTACGGACAGGGCTTGGGAATGAGCAGTTCTTC

D: TRBD1
size: -
V: TRBV4-2
J: TRBJ2-7
CDR3: CASSRPSGTGSSYEQYF
DNA: TGTGCCAGCAGCCGACCCTCCGGGACAGGGAGCTCCTACGAGCAGTACTTC

D: -
size: few
V: TRBV5-6
J: TRBJ2-5
CDR3: CASSSPGAIDETQYF
DNA: TGTGCCAGCAGCTCGCCGGGGGCCATTGATGAGACCCAGTACTTC

D: TRBD2
size: -
V: TRBV9
J: TRBJ2-3
CDR3: CASSVDWAGGSTDTQYF
DNA: TGTGCCAGCAGCGTAGATTGGGCGGGAGGAAGCACAGATACGCAGTATTTT

D: TRBD2
size: -
V: TRBV27
J: TRBJ2-7
CDR3: CASSLVAGGDHEQYF
DNA: TGTGCCAGCAGTTTAGTGGCGGGAGGGGACCACGAGCAGTACTTC

D: -
size: -
V: TRBV30
J: TRBJ1-3
CDR3: CAWSGSGNTIYF
DNA: TGTGCCTGGAGCGGGTCTGGAAACACCATATATTTT

D: -
size: -
V: TRBV6-4
J: TRBJ2-3
CDR3: CASSGELGDTQYF
DNA: TGTGCCAGCAGTGGGGAATTAGGGGATACGCAGTATTTT

D: -
size: medium-sized
V: TRBV4-1
J: TRBJ2-6
CDR3: CASSQPPLRQASSGANVLTF
DNA: TGCGCCAGCAGCCAACCCCCTTTACGCCAAGCCAGTTCTGGGGCCAACGTCCTGACTTTC

D: -
size: -
V: TRBV7-6
J: TRBJ1-1
CDR3: CASSLEAGDTEAFF
DNA: TGTGCCAGCAGCTTAGAGGCGGGGGACACTGAAGCTTTCTTT

D: TRBD2
size: -
V: TRBV7-6
J: TRBJ2-4
CDR3: CASSPTRREVSKNIQYF
DNA: TGTGCCAGCAGCCCAACCAGGCGGGAGGTTTCCAAAAACATTCAGTACTTC

D: -
size: -
V: TRBV19
J: TRBJ2-2
CDR3: CAIQGAGEAGELFF
DNA: TGTGCCATCCAGGGGGCGGGGGAAGCCGGGGAGCTGTTTTTT

D: -
size: -
V: TRBV18
J: TRBJ2-5
CDR3: CASSPGRGGETQYF
DNA: TGTGCCAGCTCCCCCGGCAGGGGAGGAGAGACCCAGTACTTC

D: -
size: -
V: TRBV7-9
J: TRBJ2-1
CDR3: CASSLGLFNNEQFF
DNA: TGTGCCAGCAGCCTGGGACTGTTCAACAATGAGCAGTTCTTC

D: TRBD2
size: few
V: TRBV5-1
J: TRBJ2-1
CDR3: CASSAPPGTSGSKHNEQFF
DNA: TGCGCCAGCAGCGCTCCCCCCGGGACTAGCGGGAGCAAGCACAATGAGCAGTTCTTC

D: -
size: few
V: TRBV21-1
J: TRBJ2-7
CDR3: CASSKYEGASGRARPYEQYF
DNA: TGTGCCAGCAGCAAATATGAGGGAGCTAGCGGGAGGGCCAGACCTTACGAGCAGTACTTC

D: -
size: -
V: TRBV5-4
J: TRBJ1-2
CDR3: CASSSGTAHYGYTF
DNA: TGTGCCAGCAGCTCCGGGACTGCTCACTATGGCTACACCTTC

D: -
size: -
V: TRBV11-2
J: TRBJ2-1
CDR3: CASRLGPGLQNEQFF
DNA: TGTGCCAGCAGATTGGGGCCGGGACTTCAGAATGAGCAGTTCTTC

D: -
size: -
V: TRBV2
J: TRBJ2-5
CDR3: CASSESVQETQYF
DNA: TGTGCCAGCAGTGAAAGTGTTCAAGAGACCCAGTACTTC

D: -
size: -
V: TRBV6-1
J: TRBJ2-5
CDR3: CASSGGQPQETQYF
DNA: TGTGCCAGCAGCGGGGGACAGCCCCAAGAGACCCAGTACTTC

D: -
size: -
V: TRBV19
J: TRBJ2-2
CDR3: CASMPWNSEKIGELFF
DNA: TGTGCCAGTATGCCGTGGAATTCTGAGAAGATCGGGGAGCTGTTTTTT

D: -
size: -
V: TRBV29-1
J: TRBJ2-1
CDR3: CSVEIPNEQFF
DNA: TGCAGCGTTGAAATCCCTAATGAGCAGTTCTTC

D: -
size: -
V: TRBV5-1
J: TRBJ2-2
CDR3: CASISPNTGELFF
DNA: TGCGCCAGCATCTCTCCGAACACCGGGGAGCTGTTTTTT

D: -
size: few
V: TRBV5-1
J: TRBJ1-3
CDR3: CASRADGNTIYF
DNA: TGCGCCAGCAGGGCCGATGGAAACACCATATATTTT

D: TRBD1
size: -
V: TRBV6-1
J: TRBJ1-4
CDR3: CASGDRGLKKLFF
DNA: TGTGCCAGTGGGGACAGGGGGCTAAAAAAACTGTTTTTT

D: -
size: -
V: TRBV7-6
J: TRBJ1-1
CDR3: CASSFSSETKAFF
DNA: TGTGCCAGCAGCTTCTCATCCGAGACTAAAGCTTTCTTT

D: TRBD1
size: -
V: TRBV19
J: TRBJ1-2
CDR3: CASSADRPLSPSYGYTF
DNA: TGTGCCAGTAGTGCGGACAGGCCGTTATCACCGAGCTATGGCTACACCTTC

D: TRBD2
size: -
V: TRBV29-1
J: TRBJ2-1
CDR3: CSVEDLAGNNEQFF
DNA: TGCAGCGTTGAAGATCTAGCGGGGAACAATGAGCAGTTCTTC

D: -
size: -
V: TRBV7-2
J: TRBJ1-2
CDR3: CASSLVQGGYTF
DNA: TGTGCCAGCAGCTTAGTTCAGGGTGGCTACACCTTC

D: -
size: -
V: TRBV14
J: TRBJ2-7
CDR3: CASSQGGAVPYEQYF
DNA: TGTGCCAGCAGCCAAGGGGGGGCAGTCCCGTACGAGCAGTACTTC